Below are 27 T cell receptor beta chains sequenced from a single sample in a study of Ad26.COV2.S vaccination and SARS-CoV-2 variants. Indicated treatment: 15 to 20 received Ad26.COV2.S at low or high dose, single or two shots; 5 received placebo; per-sample allocation not given. Collection of samples fell on day 63 after the first vaccine or placebo injection. Repertoires were generated with immunoSEQ multiplex PCR, while TCRdb's copy carries only in-frame clones and drops some. The sample has fewer than 900,000 clones, 89% seen once. Sequences were derived from peripheral blood, sampled in a trial of Ad26.COV2.S vaccine versus placebo. All receptors derive from a person between 18 and 59 years old who received the Ad26.COV2.S COVID-19 vaccine or a placebo.

This sequence joins TRBV2 and TRBJ1-2; D is ambiguous. The CDR3 contains 11 residues. Germline values: CDR1 SNHLY, CDR2 FYNNEI. Between the trimmed V and J ends, which lost 0 bases and 8 bases, there was a span of 4 bases. This CDR3 is CASSEARGYTF. DNA for the CDR3: TGTGCCAGCAGTGAAGCTAGGGGCTACACCTTC.

The V call is TRBV15, the J call TRBJ2-7; 8 positions agree with TRBD2. Losses at the gene ends were 0 bases for V and 6 bases for J; bases not matched to a gene: 10. There are 16 residues in the CDR3. Germline lookup yields CDR1 LNHNV and CDR2 YYDKDF (reference sequence). CDR3 residues: CATSRDYAGGRREQYF. CDR3 DNA: TGTGCCACCAGCAGAGATTATGCGGGAGGACGGCGCGAGCAGTACTTC.

The chain recombines TRBV2 with TRBJ1-5; D remains unclear. Germline assignment: CDR1 SNHLY and CDR2 FYNNEI. This CDR3 comprises 15 residues. V dropped 1 base and J dropped 6 bases, with 13 bases sitting between them. This CDR3 is CASSEDRGLVQPQHF. DNA for the CDR3: TGTGCCAGCAGTGAAGATCGGGGTTTAGTTCAGCCCCAGCATTTT.

The chain couples TRBV7-6 to TRBJ2-2; D is uncertain. V lost 0 bases to trimming and J lost 5 bases, with 7 bases between them. The CDR3 extends over 14 amino acids. CDR1 is SGHVS and CDR2 is FNYEAQ in the germline V gene. The CDR3 DNA sequence: TGTGCCAGCAGCTTAGCTTTAAGTACCGGGGAGCTGTTTTTT. It yields the protein CASSLALSTGELFF.

The V and J genes are TRBV2 and TRBJ2-2; D ambiguous. V dropped 6 bases and J dropped 3 bases, with 11 bases sitting between them. The CDR3 spans 14 residues. CDR1 is SNHLY, CDR2 FYNNEI, per germline. The CDR3 sequence: CASSLLVDTGELFF. CDR3 coding DNA: TGTGCCAGCAGCCTTCTAGTCGACACCGGGGAGCTGTTTTTT.

This chain links TRBV27 with TRBJ2-5, with D possibly being TRBD2 (5 bases). The CDR3 extends over 13 amino acids. Trimming shortened V by 5 bases and J by 5 bases, and 12 bases separated the two germline ends. Germline CDR1 reads MNHEY; CDR2 reads SMNVEV (reference sequence). The CDR3 DNA reads TGTGCCAGCAGTAATCGACGAGGGGAGACCCAGTACTTC. The encoded protein is CASSNRRGETQYF.

The chain recombines TRBV20-1 with TRBJ1-5, with 7 bases matching TRBD1. From germline, CDR1 is DFQATT and CDR2 SNEGSKA (reference sequence). There are 16 residues in the CDR3. After removal of 6 bases from V and 0 bases from J, the junction contained 11 bases not matched to a gene. CDR3 sequence: CSASSRGGSSNQPQHF. CDR3 DNA sequence: TGCAGTGCAAGTTCCAGGGGGGGGAGTAGCAATCAGCCCCAGCATTTT.

The CDR3 spells CASSWAGQGAPSSYNEQFF. In nucleotides, the CDR3 is TGTGCCAGCAGCTGGGCAGGGCAGGGGGCGCCCAGCTCCTACAATGAGCAGTTCTTC. V and J are TRBV7-6 and TRBJ2-1, with TRBD1 matching 8 bases. J was trimmed by 0 bases and V by 4 bases; bases with no gene match: 14. CDR1 is SGHVS, CDR2 FNYEAQ, per germline. The CDR3 has 19 residues.

The rearrangement joins TRBV6-2 or TRBV6-3 to TRBJ1-2; TRBD1 might be the D (6 bases). Germline assignment: CDR1 MNHEY and CDR2 SVGEGT. The CDR3 is 13 amino acids. Between the trimmed V and J ends, which lost 0 bases and 8 bases, there was a span of 10 bases. CDR3 nucleotides: TGTGCCAGCAGTTACTCGCAGGGGACGGGCTACACCTTC. This encodes CASSYSQGTGYTF.

The chain recombines TRBV6-5 with TRBJ2-2; D remains ambiguous. This CDR3 is built from 14 residues. The germline gives CDR1 MNHEY, CDR2 SVGAGI. The ends were cut back, 4 bases at V and 2 bases at J, with 8 bases in the middle. The CDR3 DNA sequence: TGTGCCAGCAGTTCAACTGATAACACCGGGGAGCTGTTTTTT. This sequence encodes CASSSTDNTGELFF.

CDR3 bases: TGTGCCAGCACGAAAGGCAGGGGGCAGGCCGGGGAGCTGTTTTTT. This sequence encodes CASTKGRGQAGELFF. V usage is TRBV2 and J usage is TRBJ2-2, with 8 nucleotides matching TRBD1. The CDR3 extends over 15 amino acids. J was trimmed by 6 bases and V by 7 bases; bases with no gene match: 10. Germline V gives CDR1 SNHLY, CDR2 FYNNEI.

This chain joins TRBV9 and TRBJ1-4, with a weak D call TRBD1 (5 bases). CDR1 and CDR2 (germline): SGDLS, YYNGEE. The CDR3 has 14 residues. Trimming removed 3 bases at V and 4 bases at J, with 10 bases between. DNA of the CDR3: TGTGCCAGCAGCGAGACAGTTATTAATGAAAAACTGTTTTTT. Translated, it gives CASSETVINEKLFF.

The count of this clone is one. The chain uses TRBV27 and TRBJ2-7, with D perhaps TRBD1 (6 bases). Germline V CDR1 and CDR2: MNHEY, SMNVEV (reference sequence). V gave up 2 bases and J gave up 3 bases, with 14 bases separating them. CDR3 length equals 15 residues. The CDR3 here is CASSLTTGGDYEQYF. CDR3 DNA sequence: TGTGCCAGCAGTTTAACGACAGGCGGTGACTACGAGCAGTACTTC.

V and J are TRBV30 and TRBJ1-3, with D possibly being TRBD1 (5 bases). Germline V gene sequence: CDR1 GTSNPN, CDR2 SVGIG (reference sequence). V lost 3 bases and J lost 2, with 11 bases in between. The CDR3 has 14 amino acids. The CDR3 loop reads CAWRGGATGNTIYF. CDR3 DNA: TGTGCCTGGAGGGGGGGAGCCACTGGAAACACCATATATTTT.

The V and J genes are TRBV5-6 and TRBJ2-1; 9 bases are a match to TRBD2. The CDR3 has 17 amino acids. Germline CDR1 is SGHDT and CDR2 is YYEEEE. Losses at the gene ends were 0 bases for V and 6 bases for J; bases not matched to a gene: 10. The CDR3 protein is CASSLASSGKVSNEQFF. CDR3 DNA: TGTGCCAGCAGCTTGGCGTCTAGCGGGAAAGTCAGCAATGAGCAGTTCTTC.

The gene calls are TRBV7-9 and TRBJ1-2; D is possibly TRBD1 (6 bases). V dropped 4 bases and J dropped 4 bases, with 10 bases sitting between them. The CDR3 consists of 13 residues. Germline V gene data show CDR1 as SEHNR and CDR2 as FQNEAQ (reference sequence). CDR3 in DNA: TGTGCCAGCAGCTCAGGGGCGCTCTATGGCTACACCTTC. This gives the protein CASSSGALYGYTF.

As concerns this clone: Other DNA sequences in this sample translate to the same CDR3. The V gene is TRBV10-3, the J gene TRBJ1-1; D remains unclear. Germline V gene sequence: CDR1 ENHRY, CDR2 SYGVKD. The ends were cut back, 0 bases at V and 5 bases at J, with 7 bases in the middle. The length of the CDR3 is 13 residues. The CDR3 here is CAISESLGTEAFF. The CDR3 DNA reads as TGTGCCATCAGTGAGTCGTTAGGGACTGAAGCTTTCTTT.

The chain uses TRBV24-1 and TRBJ1-4; D gene unclear. Trimming took off 2 bases at V and 10 bases at J, with 13 bases between the two ends. Germline V gene lookup returns CDR1 KGHDR and CDR2 SFDVKD. The CDR3 sequence is 14 residues long. The DNA for the CDR3 is TGTGCCACCAGTGATTCCTCGCCGTTGCGAAAACTGTTTTTT. Its protein product is CATSDSSPLRKLFF.

The J gene is TRBJ2-1, the V gene TRBV30; no clear D gene. The CDR3 sequence is 15 residues long. Per the germline V gene, CDR1 is GTSNPN and CDR2 is SVGIG (reference sequence). Trimming left V 0 bases short and J 0 bases short, with 9 bases between. For the CDR3, the DNA is TGTGCCTGGAGTGTACTGGGAAGCTCCTACAATGAGCAGTTCTTC. Translation: CAWSVLGSSYNEQFF.

In this sample, this clone turned up a few times. The chain links TRBV5-1 to TRBJ1-2; TRBD1 is a possible D gene (6 bases). V was clipped by 0 bases and J by 4 bases, with 19 bases between them. This CDR3 is built from 17 residues. Germline V CDR1 and CDR2: SGHRS, YFSETQ. The CDR3 region has the DNA TGCGCCAGCAGCTTGGGAGTCTCGGGACAAACCTTCTATGGCTACACCTTC. This encodes CASSLGVSGQTFYGYTF.

V usage is TRBV2 and J usage is TRBJ1-1, with D possibly matching TRBD1 (5 bases). This CDR3 spans 14 amino acids. Germline loops: CDR1 SNHLY, CDR2 FYNNEI. V shed 6 bases and J shed 1 base, with 12 bases lying between them. DNA for the CDR3: TGTGCCAGCAGGGGGCGGGCTTCGAACACTGAAGCTTTCTTT. This translates into CASRGRASNTEAFF.

This chain joins TRBV7-9 and TRBJ2-7; D remains ambiguous. V lost 1 base and J 2 bases, leaving 9 bases between the germline ends. The CDR3 sequence is 14 residues long. The germline CDR1 and CDR2 sequences are SEHNR and FQNEAQ (reference sequence). The CDR3 loop is CASSLVSVPYEQYF. The CDR3 region has the DNA TGTGCCAGCAGCTTAGTGTCCGTTCCCTACGAGCAGTACTTC.

The J gene is TRBJ2-5, the V gene TRBV5-1; a weak D match, TRBD1 (6 bases). Germline V gene sequence: CDR1 SGHRS, CDR2 YFSETQ. This CDR3 spans 17 amino acids. V was pared by 4 bases and J by 3 bases, with 22 bases between. This CDR3 is CASSKRRNRDTEETQYF. The CDR3 DNA reads TGCGCCAGCAGCAAACGGAGAAACCGGGACACAGAAGAGACCCAGTACTTC.

The chain couples TRBV19 to TRBJ2-5; 9 nucleotides line up with TRBD2. Germline loops: CDR1 LNHDA, CDR2 SQIVND (reference sequence). The CDR3 is 16 residues long. The ends lost 5 bases at V and 4 bases at J; junction bases unmatched: 11. The CDR3 loop is CASSSSSGTWGETQYF. The CDR3 nucleotides are TGTGCCAGTAGTTCCTCTAGCGGGACGTGGGGAGAGACCCAGTACTTC.

The chain recombines TRBV30 with TRBJ2-3, with TRBD2 matching 10 bases. Unmatched junction bases numbered 6, after V lost 4 bases and J lost 5 bases. Germline CDR1 and CDR2: GTSNPN and SVGIG (reference sequence). The CDR3 contains 14 residues. CDR3 amino acids: CAWIWPSGRDTQYF. The CDR3 region has the DNA TGTGCCTGGATTTGGCCTAGCGGGAGAGATACGCAGTATTTT.

The chain has TRBV12-3 or TRBV12-4 and TRBJ2-1, with D possibly TRBD2 on 5 matching bases. V was trimmed by 10 bases and J by 7 bases, leaving 14 bases between them. The CDR3 is made up of 12 amino acids. The DNA for the CDR3 is TGTGCCACCAGACGGGAAGGGAATGAGCAGTTCTTC. It yields the protein CATRREGNEQFF.

The gene calls are TRBV2 and TRBJ1-2; D call uncertain. This CDR3 region has 16 residues. Deletions cut 5 bases from V and 3 bases from J, with 19 bases between. Germline values: CDR1 SNHLY, CDR2 FYNNEI. In nucleotides, the CDR3 is TGTGCCAGCAGTCCCAGACCTTCAGGTGGGCACTATGGCTACACCTTC. Translated, it gives CASSPRPSGGHYGYTF.